Listed below are T cell receptor beta chains from one sample, sequenced in a study of control samples from healthy donors and cancer patients. Sequencing used immunoSEQ multiplex PCR; TCRdb keeps in-frame clones, though not all of them. The sample gives under 80,000 clones, 80% to 95% of which show up once; around 1.3% is in the top ten. Sequencing input: PBMCs. The receptors here all came from a woman in her 40s with lung cancer. The CDR3 runs from the conserved cysteine through the conserved F or W. A D gene is named only where the DNA matches it firmly. Clone sizes are given selectively: once, few, many, or a class where the clone is expanded.

V	size	D	J	DNA	CDR3
TRBV12-3/TRBV12-4	few	-	TRBJ1-3	TGTGCCAGCAGTGTGACTGGAAACACCATATATTTT	CASSVTGNTIYF
TRBV29-1	-	-	TRBJ1-2	TGCAGCGTTGAAGATCTTCCAGGGGTCGGCTACACCTTC	CSVEDLPGVGYTF
TRBV7-9	-	TRBD1	TRBJ1-3	TGTGCCAGCAGCTTGACCGGGACAGAATACTCTGGAAACACCATATATTTT	CASSLTGTEYSGNTIYF
TRBV5-1	-	-	TRBJ1-1	TGCGCCAGCAGCCCCCAAGCTTTCTTT	CASSPQAFF
TRBV15	-	-	TRBJ1-1	TGTGCCACCAAGGAGGGGGGGAACACTGAAGCTTTCTTT	CATKEGGNTEAFF
TRBV12-5	once	TRBD2	TRBJ2-1	TGTGCTAGTGGTTTCGTAGCGGGGGGATACAATGAGCAGTTCTTC	CASGFVAGGYNEQFF
TRBV9	-	TRBD1	TRBJ2-7	TGTGCCAGCAGCGTTGCCGGGACAGATAACTACGAGCAGTACTTC	CASSVAGTDNYEQYF
TRBV9	-	-	TRBJ1-2	TGTGCCAGCAGCGTAGAGGGGGAAAGGGGTGGCTACACCTTC	CASSVEGERGGYTF
TRBV11-2	-	-	TRBJ2-3	TGTGCCAGCAGCTTAGTGGAAGGTGGGGGGTTCACAGATACGCAGTATTTT	CASSLVEGGGFTDTQYF
TRBV19	-	-	TRBJ2-2	TGTGCCAGTAGTATAGATCGGGGATACACCGGGGAGCTGTTTTTT	CASSIDRGYTGELFF
TRBV19	-	-	TRBJ2-7	TGTGCCAGTAGTCCACTATCCGGGACAAACTACGAGCAGTACTTC	CASSPLSGTNYEQYF
TRBV27	-	-	TRBJ1-5	TGTGCCAGCAGTTTGGACAGACGGAGCAATCAGCCCCAGCATTTT	CASSLDRRSNQPQHF
TRBV20-1	-	-	TRBJ1-3	TGCAGTGCTATACAGGGAAACACCATATATTTT	CSAIQGNTIYF
TRBV7-2	-	TRBD1	TRBJ1-2	TGTGCCAGCAGCTCGATGGGACAGGGGGAGAACATCAACTATGGCTACACCTTC	CASSSMGQGENINYGYTF
TRBV11-3	-	-	TRBJ2-3	TGTGCCAGCAGCTTAGATCGGTTTAGCCCTAGCACAGATACGCAGTATTTT	CASSLDRFSPSTDTQYF
TRBV9	few	-	TRBJ2-7	TGTGCCAGCAGCGCCGAATCGGGGGAGCAGTACTTC	CASSAESGEQYF
TRBV7-9	-	-	TRBJ1-5	TGTGCCAGCAGCTCTAACAAAGGGGATCAGCCCCAGCATTTT	CASSSNKGDQPQHF
TRBV5-5	once	TRBD1	TRBJ2-3	TGTGCAGGGACAGGGGGAGGGAGAACAGATACGCAGTATTTT	CAGTGGGRTDTQYF
TRBV5-1	-	-	TRBJ2-5	TGCGCCAGCAGCTTGGCCTCGGGCTACCTTCAAGAGACCCAGTACTTC	CASSLASGYLQETQYF
TRBV3-1/TRBV3-2	-	TRBD1	TRBJ1-1	TGTGCCAGCAGCCAAGAAGGACAGGCCCTTTTTAAAGCTTTCTTT	CASSQEGQALFKAFF
TRBV28	-	-	TRBJ1-2	TGTGCCAGCAGTTTCCTCTCACGGCCGGATGGCTACACCTTC	CASSFLSRPDGYTF
TRBV13	-	-	TRBJ2-3	TGTGCCAGCAGCCGTTGGACAAGGGCGGCAGATACGCAGTATTTT	CASSRWTRAADTQYF
TRBV6-5	-	-	TRBJ1-4	TGTGCCAGCAGGAACAGAGCAACTAATGAAAAACTGTTTTTT	CASRNRATNEKLFF
TRBV11-2	-	TRBD1	TRBJ1-2	TGTGCCAGTTGGACAGGGCGGCGAGGGTCCTATGGCTACACCTTC	CASWTGRRGSYGYTF
TRBV3-1/TRBV3-2	-	-	TRBJ2-7	TGTGCCAGCAGCCGGGGGGGCGCCTACGAGCAGTACTTC	CASSRGGAYEQYF
TRBV18	-	-	TRBJ1-2	TGTGCCAGCTCAACCCTTACTGGCGGCTACACCTTC	CASSTLTGGYTF
TRBV6-5	-	TRBD1	TRBJ1-1	TGTGCCAGCAGTTATCAGGGGGCAGCTGAAGCTTTCTTT	CASSYQGAAEAFF
TRBV4-1	-	-	TRBJ1-5	TGCGCCAGCAGCCAACCCCAACAGCCCCAGCATTTT	CASSQPQQPQHF
TRBV7-2	-	-	TRBJ2-5	TGTGCCACCTCTTGGGGGAGAGAAGAGACCCAGTACTTC	CATSWGREETQYF
TRBV6-1	-	-	TRBJ2-4	TGTGCCAGCAGTGAGGGTCTAGCGTCCGACATTCAGTACTTC	CASSEGLASDIQYF
TRBV11-2	-	TRBD1	TRBJ1-4	TGTGCCAGCAGCTCCGGGACAGGGGAGCGTAAACTGTTTTTT	CASSSGTGERKLFF
TRBV5-8	-	-	TRBJ1-4	TGTGCCAGCAGCTTGCTACATTTAGAAAAACTGTTTTTT	CASSLLHLEKLFF
TRBV19	-	TRBD1	TRBJ1-2	TGTGCCAGTACCACCCTTCGTGGGACAGGGGCTCGGTCGGGTAACTATGGCTACACCTTC	CASTTLRGTGARSGNYGYTF
TRBV27	-	-	TRBJ1-5	TGTGCCAGCAGTTTAGTCCCGACAGGAATCCAGCCCCAGCATTTT	CASSLVPTGIQPQHF
TRBV29-1	-	TRBD1	TRBJ2-1	TGCAGCGTTGTGAAGGGGGCCGATGAGCAGTTCTTC	CSVVKGADEQFF
TRBV15	few	TRBD1	TRBJ1-1	TGTGCCACCAGCGCTGGGGGACAGGGGGCTTCAGAAGCTTTCTTT	CATSAGGQGASEAFF
TRBV5-1	-	-	TRBJ1-4	TGCGCCAGCAGCGCGAGGGGAGGAGGTGAAAAACTGTTTTTT	CASSARGGGEKLFF
TRBV28	-	-	TRBJ1-2	TGTGCCAGCAGTACCGGTTCACGCCAGGACTATGGCTACACCTTC	CASSTGSRQDYGYTF
TRBV12-5	-	TRBD2	TRBJ2-7	TGTGCTAGTGACAACCCGGCGGGGGGGGCATACTACGAGCAGTACTTC	CASDNPAGGAYYEQYF
TRBV6-1	once	TRBD1	TRBJ1-2	TGTGCCAGCAGTGGACTTTCAGGGGGCGCCGCTAACTATGGCTACACCTTC	CASSGLSGGAANYGYTF
TRBV21-1	-	-	TRBJ1-2	TGTGCCAGCAGCAACTGCCCGAACGACAGGGAGGATGGCTACACCTTC	CASSNCPNDREDGYTF
TRBV30	-	-	TRBJ1-5	TGTGCCTGGGACAGTCAGACTAATCAGCCCCAGCATTTT	CAWDSQTNQPQHF
TRBV19	-	-	TRBJ1-3	TGTGCCAGTAGTCTGAGGGGAGGAAACACCATATATTTT	CASSLRGGNTIYF
TRBV28	-	-	TRBJ2-1	TGTGCCAGCAGTTATGGCGGACTCTCCTACAATGAGCAGTTCTTC	CASSYGGLSYNEQFF
TRBV11-3	once	-	TRBJ1-1	TGTGCCAGCAGCCTACGTCCGGAGGCTGAAGCTTTCTTT	CASSLRPEAEAFF
TRBV6-6	-	-	TRBJ2-7	TGTGCCAGCAGACGGGACGGCCACGAGCAGTACTTC	CASRRDGHEQYF
TRBV5-4	-	TRBD2	TRBJ2-1	TGTGCCAGCAGCTGGCGGGGGGGAAACGTTTACAATGAGCAGTTCTTC	CASSWRGGNVYNEQFF
TRBV6-6	-	-	TRBJ1-2	TGTGCCAGCAGTCCTACCCCCCCTGTTGGCTACACCTTC	CASSPTPPVGYTF
TRBV5-1	-	-	TRBJ2-1	TGCGCCAGCAGCCCCGGGACGGAGTACAATGAGCAGTTCTTC	CASSPGTEYNEQFF
TRBV6-5	once	-	TRBJ2-2	TGTGCCAGCAGGGCGGGGTTCGTGGCCGGGGAGCTGTTTTTT	CASRAGFVAGELFF
TRBV5-1	-	TRBD1	TRBJ2-1	TGCGCCAGCACCCCGACGTACAGGGGGTCCTACAATGAGCAGTTCTTC	CASTPTYRGSYNEQFF